The 19 T cell receptor beta chains below were found in one sample sequenced in a study of cytomegalovirus exposure and HLA in healthy donors. Primers: 60 Vbeta forward and 13 Jbeta reverse. Assay used: immunoSEQ multiplex PCR; TCRdb lists only in-frame clones, some missing. The sample carries 200,000 or so clones, about 80% recorded once. Source material: PBMCs. Receptor source: a woman between 18 and 30 years old in good health and CMV-seropositive.

The chain uses TRBV4-2 and TRBJ2-1; 8 positions match TRBD2. Germline V gene sequence: CDR1 LGHNA, CDR2 YNFKEQ. Losses at the gene ends were 2 bases for V and 5 bases for J; bases not matched to a gene: 8. The CDR3 is 16 amino acids. The CDR3, as DNA: TGTGCCAGCAGCCAAAAAACCGGGACTAGTAACAATGAGCAGTTCTTC. It yields the protein CASSQKTGTSNNEQFF.

This clone was seen more than once but under ten times. V is TRBV7-9 and J is TRBJ1-5; D remains ambiguous. The ends were cut back, 5 bases at V and 6 bases at J, with 14 bases in the middle. CDR3 size: 14 residues. Per the germline V gene, CDR1 is SEHNR and CDR2 is FQNEAQ (reference sequence). The CDR3 sequence: CASSQANGGQPQHF. CDR3 nucleotides: TGTGCCAGCAGCCAAGCAAACGGAGGTCAGCCCCAGCATTTT.

The DNA for the CDR3 is TGTGCCAGCAGCTTCGGTCCCTCTAATAACTATGGCTACACCTTC. Amino acid sequence: CASSFGPSNNYGYTF. This chain uses TRBV11-2 with TRBJ1-2; D is ambiguous. The length of the CDR3 is 15 residues. The ends were cut back, 3 bases at V and 1 base at J, with 12 bases in the middle. Germline V gene data show CDR1 as SGHAT and CDR2 as FQNNGV.

The chain has TRBV12-5 and TRBJ1-5, with 8 bases fitting TRBD1. With 7 bases clipped from V and 0 bases from J, the junction kept 5 bases outside the gene matches. The CDR3 length is 15 residues. Germline CDR1 reads LGHNT; CDR2 reads FRNRAP. The CDR3: CASARQGASNQPQHF. The CDR3 nucleotides are TGTGCTAGTGCCCGGCAGGGGGCTAGCAATCAGCCCCAGCATTTT.

This chain joins TRBV5-1 and TRBJ1-6, with unresolved D. Trimming pared 5 bases from V and 7 bases from J, leaving 13 bases between. The V gene's germline CDR1 is SGHRS and CDR2 YFSETQ. CDR3 length equals 14 residues. The CDR3 DNA sequence: TGCGCCAGCAGTAGTGACACCGTGAATTCACCCCTCCACTTT. The encoded protein is CASSSDTVNSPLHF.

The V gene is TRBV5-4, the J gene TRBJ1-3; D is unclear. The CDR3 spans 15 residues. The V and J ends lost 1 base and 0 bases respectively, with 8 bases between them. Germline V lookup: CDR1 SGHNT, CDR2 YYREEE (reference sequence). CDR3: CASSLNPRSGNTIYF. Here the CDR3 DNA reads TGTGCCAGCAGCTTGAATCCCCGCTCTGGAAACACCATATATTTT.

This chain uses TRBV4-1 with TRBJ1-6; 8 bases fit TRBD1. This CDR3 has 14 residues. After removal of 1 base from V and 10 bases from J, the junction contained 3 bases not matched to a gene. The germline gives CDR1 MGHRA, CDR2 YSYEKL. The CDR3 sequence is CASSQGPGGSPLHF. The CDR3 bases are TGCGCCAGCAGCCAAGGGCCAGGGGGCTCACCCCTCCACTTT.

This clone came up once. The V and J genes are TRBV6-1 and TRBJ1-5, with 9 bases fitting TRBD1. J lost 3 bases, V lost 5 bases, and 5 bases had no gene match. The CDR3 is made up of 15 amino acids. Per germline, CDR1 MNHNS and CDR2 SASEGT. The CDR3 DNA follows: TGTGCCAGCAGTATAGGACAGGGGAACAATCAGCCCCAGCATTTT. Amino acids: CASSIGQGNNQPQHF.

This chain joins TRBV4-1 and TRBJ1-4, with D uncertain. Germline assignment: CDR1 MGHRA and CDR2 YSYEKL. Trimming pared 2 bases from V and 5 bases from J, leaving 15 bases between. The CDR3 loop spans 16 amino acids. The CDR3 here is CASSQYLVGLNEKLFF. The CDR3 region has the DNA TGCGCCAGCAGCCAATATTTGGTTGGACTCAATGAAAAACTGTTTTTT.

V usage is TRBV7-9 and J usage is TRBJ2-3; D possibly corresponds to TRBD1 (5 bases). CDR3 length equals 15 residues. The V gene's germline CDR1 is SEHNR and CDR2 FQNEAQ (reference sequence). Trimming shortened V by 6 bases and J by 0 bases, and 13 bases separated the two germline ends. In nucleotides, the CDR3 is TGTGCCAGCAGATCTGACAGAGCTAGCACAGATACGCAGTATTTT. Translation gives CASRSDRASTDTQYF.

This rearrangement joins TRBV5-1 to TRBJ1-4; D is ambiguous. Trimming shortened V by 6 bases and J by 3 bases, and 15 bases separated the two germline ends. CDR3 size: 15 residues. In germline, CDR1 is SGHRS, CDR2 YFSETQ. CDR3 amino acids: CASKLTGSSNEKLFF. The CDR3 DNA sequence: TGCGCCAGCAAGCTTACGGGTTCTTCTAATGAAAAACTGTTTTTT.

The V call is TRBV19, the J call TRBJ2-3; TRBD1 might be the D (6 bases). Germline CDR1 reads LNHDA; CDR2 reads SQIVND (reference sequence). CDR3 length: 13 residues. Trimming cost V 5 bases and J 1 base, with 7 bases left between them. The CDR3 sequence: CASSGGGTDTQYF. The CDR3 DNA is TGTGCCAGTAGTGGGGGCGGCACAGATACGCAGTATTTT.

This chain joins TRBV30 and TRBJ1-2; the D is unclear. Trimming cost V 3 bases and J 1 base, with 6 bases left between them. CDR1 and CDR2 from the germline V gene are GTSNPN and SVGIG (reference sequence). The CDR3 is made up of 12 amino acids. CDR3 in amino acids: CAWSGNNYGYTF. The CDR3 nucleotides read TGTGCCTGGAGCGGGAATAACTATGGCTACACCTTC.

The chain joins TRBV7-9 to TRBJ1-4; D might be TRBD1 (6 bases). CDR3 length: 16 amino acids. CDR1 is SEHNR and CDR2 is FQNEAQ in the germline V gene (reference sequence). Trimming took off 1 base at V and 8 bases at J, with 17 bases between the two ends. The DNA for the CDR3 is TGTGCCAGCAGCTTAGGGGGTTCAGGGGTTCGCGAAAAACTGTTTTTT. Its translation: CASSLGGSGVREKLFF.

The chain combines TRBV5-1 with TRBJ1-1; TRBD1 might be the D (6 bases). Germline V lookup: CDR1 SGHRS, CDR2 YFSETQ. This CDR3 is built from 14 residues. V was cut by 3 bases and J by 0 bases, with 9 bases left in between. CDR3 region: CASSSGQLNTEAFF. CDR3 nucleotides: TGCGCCAGCAGCTCCGGACAGCTGAACACTGAAGCTTTCTTT. Full variable domain (outside the CDR3, taken from reference TRBV5-1 and TRBJ1-1): KAGVTQTPRYLIKTRGQQVTLSCSPISGHRSVSWYQQTPGQGLQFLFEYFSETQRNKGNFPGRFSGRQFSNSRSEMNVSTLELGDSALYLCASSSGQLNTEAFFGQGTRLTVV.

This chain uses TRBV25-1 with TRBJ2-5, with TRBD1 matching 8 bases. Germline V CDR1 and CDR2: MGHDK, SYGVNS. V was pared by 4 bases and J by 5 bases, with 6 bases of the junction left unmatched. The CDR3 is 14 amino acids. The CDR3: CASSAGTGAETQYF. CDR3 DNA sequence: TGTGCCAGCAGTGCCGGGACAGGAGCGGAGACCCAGTACTTC.

The gene calls are TRBV6-5 and TRBJ2-5; 8 nucleotides match TRBD1. This CDR3 contains 11 residues. The germline gives CDR1 MNHEY, CDR2 SVGAGI. V shed 4 bases and J 11 bases; nucleotides not matched to a gene: 3. This CDR3 is CASSSWTGQYF. The CDR3 nucleotides are TGTGCCAGCAGTTCTTGGACAGGGCAGTACTTC.

The chain combines TRBV5-4 with TRBJ1-2; D call uncertain. Per germline, CDR1 SGHNT and CDR2 YYREEE (reference sequence). CDR3 length: 11 residues. Trimming removed 4 bases from V and 2 bases from J, with 3 bases in between. The CDR3 sequence: CASSANYGYTF. As DNA, the CDR3 is TGTGCCAGCAGCGCGAACTATGGCTACACCTTC.

The gene calls are TRBV7-6 and TRBJ1-1, with TRBD1 matching 7 bases. The CDR3 spans 15 residues. The trim removed 0 bases at V and 11 bases at J, leaving 12 bases unmatched. Germline loops: CDR1 SGHVS, CDR2 FNYEAQ. This CDR3 reads CASSLAGGGQATAFF. The DNA of the CDR3 is TGTGCCAGCAGCTTAGCAGGGGGTGGACAGGCGACCGCTTTCTTT. Variable domain in full (rest from reference TRBV7-6 and TRBJ1-1): GAGVSQSPRYKVTKRGQDVALRCDPISGHVSLYWYRQALGQGPEFLTYFNYEAQQDKSGLPNDRFSAERPEGSISTLTIQRTEQRDSAMYRCASSLAGGGQATAFFGQGTRLTVV.